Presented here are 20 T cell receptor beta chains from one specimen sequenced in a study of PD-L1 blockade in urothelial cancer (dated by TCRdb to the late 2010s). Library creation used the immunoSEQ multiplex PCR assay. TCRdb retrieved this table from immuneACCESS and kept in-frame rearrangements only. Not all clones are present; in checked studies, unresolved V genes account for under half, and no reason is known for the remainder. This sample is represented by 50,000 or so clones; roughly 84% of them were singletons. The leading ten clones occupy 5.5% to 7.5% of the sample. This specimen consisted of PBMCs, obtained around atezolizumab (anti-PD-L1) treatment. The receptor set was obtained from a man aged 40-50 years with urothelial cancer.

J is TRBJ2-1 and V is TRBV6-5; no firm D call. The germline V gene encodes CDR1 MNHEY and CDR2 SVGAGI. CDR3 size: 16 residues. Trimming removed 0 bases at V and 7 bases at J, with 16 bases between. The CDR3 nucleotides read TGTGCCAGCAGTTACTCGACACCGTGGGCTCTTAATGAGCAGTTCTTC. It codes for CASSYSTPWALNEQFF.

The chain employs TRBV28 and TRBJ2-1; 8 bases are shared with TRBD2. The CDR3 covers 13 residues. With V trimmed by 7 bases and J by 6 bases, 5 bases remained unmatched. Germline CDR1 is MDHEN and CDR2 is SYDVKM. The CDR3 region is CASTLAGGNEQFF. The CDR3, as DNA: TGTGCCAGCACCCTAGCGGGTGGCAATGAGCAGTTCTTC.

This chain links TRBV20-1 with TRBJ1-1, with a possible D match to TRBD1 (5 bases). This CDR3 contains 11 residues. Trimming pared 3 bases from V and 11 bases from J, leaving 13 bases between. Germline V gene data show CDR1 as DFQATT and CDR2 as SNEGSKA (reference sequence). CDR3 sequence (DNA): TGCAGTGCTAGTCGGGGGGGTGTCGCTTTCTTT. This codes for CSASRGGVAFF.

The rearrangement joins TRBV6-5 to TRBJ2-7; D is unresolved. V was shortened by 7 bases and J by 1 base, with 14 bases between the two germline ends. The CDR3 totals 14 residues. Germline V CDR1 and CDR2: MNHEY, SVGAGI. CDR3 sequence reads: CASTESPASYEQYF. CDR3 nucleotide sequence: TGTGCCAGCACCGAATCGCCCGCGTCCTACGAGCAGTACTTC.

The CDR3 region has the DNA TGTGCCAGCAGTTTAGCTAGCGGGAGGGCCCAGGGTGAGCAGTACTTC. Encoded protein: CASSLASGRAQGEQYF. The chain has TRBV28 and TRBJ2-7, with 12 bases that match TRBD2. Per germline, CDR1 MDHEN and CDR2 SYDVKM. This CDR3 comprises 16 residues. V trimming: 2 bases; J trimming: 7 bases; junction bases outside the gene matches: 9.

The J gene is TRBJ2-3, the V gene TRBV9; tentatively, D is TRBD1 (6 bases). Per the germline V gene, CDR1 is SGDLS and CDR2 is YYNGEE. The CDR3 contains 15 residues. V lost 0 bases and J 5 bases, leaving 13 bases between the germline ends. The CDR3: CASSVVQGPIDTQYF. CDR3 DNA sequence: TGTGCCAGCAGCGTAGTTCAGGGGCCAATAGATACGCAGTATTTT.

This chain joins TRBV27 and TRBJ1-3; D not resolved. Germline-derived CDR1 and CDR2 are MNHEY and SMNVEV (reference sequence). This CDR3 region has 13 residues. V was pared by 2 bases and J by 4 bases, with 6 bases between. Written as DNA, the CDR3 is TGTGCCAGCAGTTTACGCGAAGGAAACACCATATATTTT. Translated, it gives CASSLREGNTIYF.

CDR3 bases: TGTGCCAGCAGCCCGGGGGGGGGTTCGAACACCGGGGAGCTGTTTTTT. Translating gives CASSPGGGSNTGELFF. The chain combines TRBV5-4 with TRBJ2-2, with 8 bases aligning to TRBD2. J was trimmed by 0 bases and V by 4 bases; bases with no gene match: 5. Germline-derived CDR1 and CDR2 are SGHNT and YYREEE (reference sequence). The CDR3 is 16 residues long.

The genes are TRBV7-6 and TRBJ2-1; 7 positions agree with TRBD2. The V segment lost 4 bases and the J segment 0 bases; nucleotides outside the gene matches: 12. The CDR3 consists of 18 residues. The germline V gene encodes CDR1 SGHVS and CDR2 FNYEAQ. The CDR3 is CASSSSASGLSSYNEQFF. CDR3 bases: TGTGCCAGCAGCTCTTCAGCTAGCGGACTGAGCTCCTACAATGAGCAGTTCTTC.

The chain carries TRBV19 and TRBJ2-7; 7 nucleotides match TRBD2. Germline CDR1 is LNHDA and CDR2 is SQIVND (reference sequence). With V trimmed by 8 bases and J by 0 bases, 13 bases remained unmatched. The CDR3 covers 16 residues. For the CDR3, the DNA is TGTGCCAGTTCCTACACCAGCCAGCGGGACTCCTACGAGCAGTACTTC. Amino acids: CASSYTSQRDSYEQYF.

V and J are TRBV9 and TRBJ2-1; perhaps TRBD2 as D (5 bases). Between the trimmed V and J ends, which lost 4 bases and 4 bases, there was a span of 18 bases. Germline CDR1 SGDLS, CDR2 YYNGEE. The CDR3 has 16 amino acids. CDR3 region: CASSPGLYTLYNEQFF. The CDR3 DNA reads TGTGCCAGCAGCCCCGGACTCTACACACTATACAATGAGCAGTTCTTC.

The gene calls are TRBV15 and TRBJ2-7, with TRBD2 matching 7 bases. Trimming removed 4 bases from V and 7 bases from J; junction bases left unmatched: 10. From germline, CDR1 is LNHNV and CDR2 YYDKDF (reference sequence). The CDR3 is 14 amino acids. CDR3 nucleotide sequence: TGTGCCACCAGCAAAGATGCCAGGCGGGGGGAGCAGTACTTC. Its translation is CATSKDARRGEQYF. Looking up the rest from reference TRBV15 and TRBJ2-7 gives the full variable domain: DAMVIQNPRYQVTQFGKPVTLSCSQTLNHNVMYWYQQKSSQAPKLLFHYYDKDFNNEADTPDNFQSRRPNTSFCFLDIRSPGLGDTAMYLCATSKDARRGEQYFGPGTRLTVT.

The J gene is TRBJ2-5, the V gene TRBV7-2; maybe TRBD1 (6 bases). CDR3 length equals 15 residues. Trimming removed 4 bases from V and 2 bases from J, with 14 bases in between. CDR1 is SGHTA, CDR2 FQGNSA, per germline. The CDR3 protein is CASSSPQGWQETQYF. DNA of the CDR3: TGTGCCAGCAGCTCGCCCCAGGGGTGGCAAGAGACCCAGTACTTC.

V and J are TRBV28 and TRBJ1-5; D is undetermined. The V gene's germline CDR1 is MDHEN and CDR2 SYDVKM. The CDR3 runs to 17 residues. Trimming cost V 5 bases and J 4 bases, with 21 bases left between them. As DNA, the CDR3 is TGTGCCAGCAGTGAGGCCTCGACTCAGTGGGTTAATCAGCCCCAGCATTTT. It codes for CASSEASTQWVNQPQHF.

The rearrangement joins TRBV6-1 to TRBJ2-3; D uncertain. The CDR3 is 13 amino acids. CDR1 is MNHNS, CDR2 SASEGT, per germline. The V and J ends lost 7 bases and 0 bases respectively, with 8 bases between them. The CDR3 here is CASISPSTDTQYF. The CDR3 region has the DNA TGTGCCAGCATCAGTCCGAGCACAGATACGCAGTATTTT.

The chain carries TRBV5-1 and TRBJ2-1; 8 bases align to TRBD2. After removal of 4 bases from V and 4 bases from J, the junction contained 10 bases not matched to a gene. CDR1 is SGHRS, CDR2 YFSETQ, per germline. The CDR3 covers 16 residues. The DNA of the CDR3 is TGCGCCAGCAGCCGAATACTAGCGGATGAATACAATGAGCAGTTCTTC. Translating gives CASSRILADEYNEQFF.

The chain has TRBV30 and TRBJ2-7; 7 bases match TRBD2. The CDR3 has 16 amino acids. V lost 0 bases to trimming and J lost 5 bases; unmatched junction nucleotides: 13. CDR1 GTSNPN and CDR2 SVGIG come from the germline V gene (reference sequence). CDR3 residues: CAWSVKIAGMRDEQYF. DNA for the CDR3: TGTGCCTGGAGTGTAAAAATAGCGGGTATGAGGGACGAGCAGTACTTC.

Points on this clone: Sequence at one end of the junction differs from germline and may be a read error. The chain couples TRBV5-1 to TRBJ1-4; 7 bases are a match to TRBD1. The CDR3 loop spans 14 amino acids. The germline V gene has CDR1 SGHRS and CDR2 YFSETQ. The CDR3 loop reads CASRLGDSNEKLFF. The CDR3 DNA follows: TGCGCCAGCAGATTGGGGGACAGTAACGAAAAACTGTTTTTT.

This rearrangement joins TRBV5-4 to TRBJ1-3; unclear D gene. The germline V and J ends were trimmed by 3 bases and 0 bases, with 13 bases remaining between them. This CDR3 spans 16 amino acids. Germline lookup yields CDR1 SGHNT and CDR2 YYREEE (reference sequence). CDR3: CASSWMTPVSGNTIYF. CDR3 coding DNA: TGTGCCAGCAGCTGGATGACACCCGTCTCTGGAAACACCATATATTTT.

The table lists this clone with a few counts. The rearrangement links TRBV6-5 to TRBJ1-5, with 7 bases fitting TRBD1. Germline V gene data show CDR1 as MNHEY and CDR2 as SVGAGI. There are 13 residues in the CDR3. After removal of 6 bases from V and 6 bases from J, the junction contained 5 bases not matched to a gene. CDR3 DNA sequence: TGTGCCAGCAGATTCGACAGGGCTCAGCCCCAGCATTTT. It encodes CASRFDRAQPQHF.